This T cell receptor (beta chain) appears in the sequencing data of a study of T-cell memory formation after mild COVID-19. The overall study: The TCR clusters were mostly specific to one donor. Findings of the study overall: CD4+ clones that contracted lay mainly in CM and EM; CD8+ ones lay in EMRA. Whether second-wave clones peaking at day 37 were SARS-CoV-2 specific went unconfirmed. Pre-infection memory held some responding clones, suggesting pre-existing cross-reactive T cells responded.

Note on this clonotype: What it binds is not known.

This CDR3 region has 14 residues. V was pared by 1 base and J by 4 bases, with 8 bases between. TCRdb reanalysed the 5' RACE reads using MiXCR and keeps one entry per CDR3 protein. Of about 470,000 distinct CDR3 sequences listed, roughly 25% are singletons. The sequence came from an adult woman who had mild COVID-19 (a few samples of this study predate the infection). Cell type and time point are not known. The rearrangement links TRBV12-3 or TRBV12-4 to TRBJ1-3; D uncertain. What was sequenced was PBMCs or a T cell subset sorted from them (not recorded which). DNA for the CDR3: TGTGCCAGCAGTTTAGACAGAAGCGGAAACACCATATATTTT. This codes for CASSLDRSGNTIYF.